This note documents a single TCR beta chain sequence. TCRdb's copy holds only in-frame clones and misses some; the assay was immunoSEQ multiplex PCR. Seen here are more than 1 million clones, roughly 74% observed once, and the top ten hold 0.5% to 0.6%. V lost 9 bases and J 13 bases, leaving 16 bases between the germline ends. The CDR3 is 11 amino acids. The germline gives CDR1 LNHDA, CDR2 SQIVND (reference sequence). These data come from a study of shared clonotypes between healthy human individuals. The chain uses TRBV19 and TRBJ1-5; D not certain. The sample comprised memory CD4+ T cells from PBMCs. Indicated subset: CD45RA-negative fraction. This TCR came from a man aged 18 to 35 in good health. Some clones in this sample may be carry-over from other donors' samples. The CDR3 bases are TGTGCCAGCCACCTAGAAGGCTTACAGCATTTT. As protein: CASHLEGLQHF.